Below, 14 T cell receptor beta chains from the same sample are listed, as sequenced in a study of blood T cell repertoires in COVID-19 (dated by TCRdb to 2018 to 2021). Libraries were built with the immunoSEQ multiplex PCR assay. What TCRdb holds here is the immuneACCESS table cut down to in-frame rearrangements. Part of the clones is not present; checked against another copy, under half of the missing clones reflect an unresolved V gene, and the others are unexplained. The sample table shows about 88,000 clones, and 91% are seen once. The biggest ten clones account for more than 1.5% of the sample. The specimen sequenced was peripheral blood. All receptors derive from a human donor with active COVID-19. The donor label of this sample is uncertain.

This chain joins TRBV5-1 and TRBJ1-4, with 7 positions matching TRBD1. The CDR3 is 15 residues long. Germline-derived CDR1 and CDR2 are SGHRS and YFSETQ. Losses at the gene ends were 4 bases for V and 5 bases for J; bases not matched to a gene: 8. The CDR3 nucleotides read TGCGCCAGCAGCGACACAGGGACAGCAAATGAAAAACTGTTTTTT. This codes for CASSDTGTANEKLFF. Looking up the rest from reference TRBV5-1 and TRBJ1-4 gives the full variable domain: KAGVTQTPRYLIKTRGQQVTLSCSPISGHRSVSWYQQTPGQGLQFLFEYFSETQRNKGNFPGRFSGRQFSNSRSEMNVSTLELGDSALYLCASSDTGTANEKLFFGSGTQLSVL.

This chain uses TRBV7-2 with TRBJ1-2; D is unclear. The CDR3 runs 15 residues. Germline lookup yields CDR1 SGHTA and CDR2 FQGNSA. Deletions cut 3 bases from V and 6 bases from J, with 17 bases between. In DNA, the CDR3 is TGTGCCAGCAGCTTCCCTTGGGAGGAGGCTGATGGCTACACCTTC. Encoded protein: CASSFPWEEADGYTF.

The rearrangement links TRBV11-1 to TRBJ1-1; no clear D gene. Germline lookup yields CDR1 SGHAT and CDR2 FQDESV (reference sequence). The CDR3 sequence is 11 residues long. Trimming removed 3 bases at V and 3 bases at J, with 2 bases between. The chain's CDR3 is CASSFDTEAFF. Here the CDR3 DNA reads TGTGCCAGCAGCTTCGACACTGAAGCTTTCTTT.

The V gene is TRBV13, the J gene TRBJ2-7; D gene unclear. Germline values: CDR1 PRHDT, CDR2 FYEKMQ (reference sequence). CDR3 length: 14 residues. The ends were cut back, 8 bases at V and 0 bases at J, with 14 bases in the middle. CDR3 sequence (DNA): TGTGCCAGCGGGCTCCATTTGAGCTCCTACGAGCAGTACTTC. This gives the protein CASGLHLSSYEQYF.

The chain recombines TRBV5-4 with TRBJ2-5; 10 positions agree with TRBD2. Germline V gene sequence: CDR1 SGHNT, CDR2 YYREEE (reference sequence). Trimming cost V 2 bases and J 4 bases; bases outside gene matches: 8. The CDR3 contains 16 residues. The CDR3 DNA reads TGTGCCAGCAGCTTTAGATTAGCGGGGGGTCGAGAGACCCAGTACTTC. It is translated as CASSFRLAGGRETQYF.

The chain recombines TRBV24-1 with TRBJ2-3; TRBD2 matches at 8 bases. Germline assignment: CDR1 KGHDR and CDR2 SFDVKD. Trimming cost V 7 bases and J 6 bases; bases outside gene matches: 14. This CDR3 has 16 residues. CDR3 amino acids: CATSGPGRGVADTQYF. Written as DNA, the CDR3 is TGTGCCACCAGCGGCCCCGGGCGGGGGGTGGCGGATACGCAGTATTTT.

This clone was recorded a few times. V usage is TRBV7-3 and J usage is TRBJ2-2; D perhaps matches TRBD1 (6 bases). V shed 4 bases and J shed 1 base, with 10 bases lying between them. CDR1 is SGHTA, CDR2 FQGTGA, per germline. This CDR3 region has 15 residues. CDR3 sequence: CASSSETGNTGELFF. The CDR3 DNA reads TGTGCCAGCAGCTCCGAGACAGGGAACACCGGGGAGCTGTTTTTT.

V and J are TRBV3-1 (or the pseudogene TRBV3-2) and TRBJ1-4; the D is unclear. The CDR3 spans 15 residues. Trimming took 1 base from V and 8 from J, leaving 14 bases between them. The germline V gene has CDR1 LGHDT and CDR2 YNNKEL (reference sequence). CDR3: CASSQAGVGNEKLFF. The CDR3 coding sequence is TGTGCCAGCAGCCAAGCCGGGGTAGGGAACGAAAAACTGTTTTTT.

The DNA of the CDR3 is TGTGCCAGCAGCCAAGATTCCAGCGGGGGGGCCCATGAGCAGTTCTTC. Residues: CASSQDSSGGAHEQFF. This chain links TRBV3-1 (or the pseudogene TRBV3-2) with TRBJ2-1; 10 bases fit TRBD2. Germline CDR1 is LGHDT and CDR2 is YNNKEL (reference sequence). This CDR3 comprises 16 residues. The V gene end was trimmed by 0 bases and the J gene end by 8 bases; junction bases not matched to a gene: 7.

The V gene is TRBV7-8, the J gene TRBJ1-2; tentative D call: TRBD1 (6 bases). With 0 bases removed from V and 8 bases from J, the gap between germline ends came to 16 bases. This CDR3 contains 15 residues. Germline V gene lookup returns CDR1 SGHVS and CDR2 FQNEAQ. The CDR3, as DNA: TGTGCCAGCAGCTTAGCGATGGGGGGGGCGGAGGGCTACACCTTC. Protein sequence: CASSLAMGGAEGYTF.

The V call is TRBV2, the J call TRBJ2-1; the D is unclear. The CDR3 spans 12 residues. Deletions cut 7 bases from V and 6 bases from J, with 10 bases between. CDR1 SNHLY and CDR2 FYNNEI come from the germline V gene. CDR3 in amino acids: CASKAESNEQFF. The CDR3 DNA is TGTGCCAGCAAGGCGGAGAGCAATGAGCAGTTCTTC. The variable domain in full, with the rest retrieved from reference TRBV2 and TRBJ2-1, is EPEVTQTPSHQVTQMGQEVILRCVPISNHLYFYWYRQILGQKVEFLVSFYNNEISEKSEIFDDQFSVERPDGSNFTLKIRSTKLEDSAMYFCASKAESNEQFFGPGTRLTVL.

The chain joins TRBV5-4 to TRBJ1-1; D possibly corresponds to TRBD1 (6 bases). From germline, CDR1 is SGHNT and CDR2 YYREEE (reference sequence). The CDR3 is 14 residues long. Trimming shortened V by 0 bases and J by 4 bases, and 10 bases separated the two germline ends. The CDR3 DNA follows: TGTGCCAGCAGCTTGGAGAGGGGGTCCACTGAAGCTTTCTTT. This gives the protein CASSLERGSTEAFF.

This chain joins TRBV7-3 and TRBJ2-6; D uncertain. Germline-derived CDR1 and CDR2 are SGHTA and FQGTGA. The V and J ends lost 2 bases and 4 bases respectively, with 12 bases between them. The CDR3 loop spans 16 amino acids. The DNA for the CDR3 is TGTGCCAGCAGCTTACACAGCCCAGTCGGGGCCAACGTCCTGACTTTC. This encodes CASSLHSPVGANVLTF. Drawing the rest from reference TRBV7-3 and TRBJ2-6, the complete variable domain is GAGVSQTPSNKVTEKGKYVELRCDPISGHTALYWYRQSLGQGPEFLIYFQGTGAADDSGLPNDRFFAVRPEGSVSTLKIQRTERGDSAVYLCASSLHSPVGANVLTFGAGSRLTVL.

V gene TRBV5-4 combines with J gene TRBJ1-6, with 11 bases aligning to TRBD1. V lost 3 bases to trimming and J lost 7 bases; unmatched junction nucleotides: 3. This CDR3 has 15 amino acids. From germline, CDR1 is SGHNT and CDR2 YYREEE (reference sequence). CDR3 nucleotide sequence: TGTGCCAGCAGCTCGGGACAGGGGGGGAATTCACCCCTCCACTTT. This encodes CASSSGQGGNSPLHF.